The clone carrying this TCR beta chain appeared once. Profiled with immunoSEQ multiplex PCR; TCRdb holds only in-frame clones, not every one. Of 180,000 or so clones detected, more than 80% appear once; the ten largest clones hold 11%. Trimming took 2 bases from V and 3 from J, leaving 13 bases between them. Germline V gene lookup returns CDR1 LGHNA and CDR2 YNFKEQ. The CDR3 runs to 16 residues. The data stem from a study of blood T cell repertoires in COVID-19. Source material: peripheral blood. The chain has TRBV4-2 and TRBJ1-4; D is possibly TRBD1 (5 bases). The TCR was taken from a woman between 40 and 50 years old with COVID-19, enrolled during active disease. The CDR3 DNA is TGTGCCAGCAGCCAATGGGGGGGGGAACCTAATGAAAAACTGTTTTTT. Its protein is CASSQWGGEPNEKLFF.